A selection of T cell receptor beta chains follows, all from one sample in a study of breast tumors, draining lymph nodes, adjacent tissues. TCRdb re-called the multiplex PCR reads with MiXCR, one entry per CDR3 protein. The sample has roughly 100,000 distinct CDR3 sequences; roughly 33% are singletons. Sequenced input: axillary lymph node tissue. These receptors were collected from a female donor with breast cancer. Some clones in this sample may be carry-over from other donors' samples. CDR3s leave out the opening cysteine and the closing phenylalanine or tryptophan. D genes are given only for firm matches. Not all rows give a size; the values are once, few, many and, for expanded clones, a class.

clone_size,v_call,d_call,j_call,cdr3_aa
many,TRBV6-5,NA,TRBJ2-3,ASSTEGTDTQY
few,TRBV7-9,NA,TRBJ1-1,ASSPSGGTEAF
many,TRBV20-1,TRBD2,TRBJ2-1,SAQETSGSRYEQF
many,TRBV12-3/TRBV12-4,TRBD1,TRBJ1-5,ASSRARGGVGNQPQH
many,TRBV20-1,NA,TRBJ2-4,SARDREHIQY
many,TRBV29-1,TRBD1,TRBJ2-5,SSQGAWETQY
many,TRBV3-1,TRBD2,TRBJ2-1,ASSGREGLSLEQF
many,TRBV27,NA,TRBJ2-2,ASSLTGPITGELF
NA,TRBV7-2,NA,TRBJ2-7,ASGDTGEGFREQY
many,TRBV27,NA,TRBJ2-3,ASTGEY
NA,TRBV6-5,NA,TRBJ2-7,ASRPGLLTYEQY
many,TRBV19,NA,TRBJ1-2,ASSQDRRRTYGYT
many,TRBV20-1,NA,TRBJ1-2,SAREGQTLGGYT
many,TRBV7-9,TRBD2,TRBJ2-1,ASSLGAWEAGGPRNEQF